This T cell receptor beta chain was captured in a study of PD-L1 blockade in urothelial cancer. At the level of the study: Administration of atezolizumab to patients began in about 2014, at 1,200 mg intravenously every 3 weeks. Male sex and bladder-origin urothelial cancer were recorded for about 90% of the roughly 30 patients. There were a median of approximately 130,000 T cells in blood samples.

Synthetic TCR analog templates were spiked into each PCR. Produced via immunoSEQ multiplex PCR; TCRdb's table is partial and in-frame only. The table lists about 51,000 clones, around 88% of them singletons. J lost 5 bases, V lost 4 bases, and 8 bases had no gene match. This CDR3 is built from 17 residues. Germline values: CDR1 LNHNV, CDR2 YYDKDF (reference sequence). This clonotype originated in a man between 60 and 75 years old with urothelial cancer. Sequenced material: PBMCs, taken around atezolizumab (anti-PD-L1) treatment. The rearrangement uses TRBV15 and TRBJ2-1; the match to TRBD2 covers 13 bases. The CDR3 sequence is CATSIRPGLAGDNEQFF. CDR3 bases: TGTGCCACCAGCATAAGGCCAGGACTAGCGGGAGACAATGAGCAGTTCTTC.